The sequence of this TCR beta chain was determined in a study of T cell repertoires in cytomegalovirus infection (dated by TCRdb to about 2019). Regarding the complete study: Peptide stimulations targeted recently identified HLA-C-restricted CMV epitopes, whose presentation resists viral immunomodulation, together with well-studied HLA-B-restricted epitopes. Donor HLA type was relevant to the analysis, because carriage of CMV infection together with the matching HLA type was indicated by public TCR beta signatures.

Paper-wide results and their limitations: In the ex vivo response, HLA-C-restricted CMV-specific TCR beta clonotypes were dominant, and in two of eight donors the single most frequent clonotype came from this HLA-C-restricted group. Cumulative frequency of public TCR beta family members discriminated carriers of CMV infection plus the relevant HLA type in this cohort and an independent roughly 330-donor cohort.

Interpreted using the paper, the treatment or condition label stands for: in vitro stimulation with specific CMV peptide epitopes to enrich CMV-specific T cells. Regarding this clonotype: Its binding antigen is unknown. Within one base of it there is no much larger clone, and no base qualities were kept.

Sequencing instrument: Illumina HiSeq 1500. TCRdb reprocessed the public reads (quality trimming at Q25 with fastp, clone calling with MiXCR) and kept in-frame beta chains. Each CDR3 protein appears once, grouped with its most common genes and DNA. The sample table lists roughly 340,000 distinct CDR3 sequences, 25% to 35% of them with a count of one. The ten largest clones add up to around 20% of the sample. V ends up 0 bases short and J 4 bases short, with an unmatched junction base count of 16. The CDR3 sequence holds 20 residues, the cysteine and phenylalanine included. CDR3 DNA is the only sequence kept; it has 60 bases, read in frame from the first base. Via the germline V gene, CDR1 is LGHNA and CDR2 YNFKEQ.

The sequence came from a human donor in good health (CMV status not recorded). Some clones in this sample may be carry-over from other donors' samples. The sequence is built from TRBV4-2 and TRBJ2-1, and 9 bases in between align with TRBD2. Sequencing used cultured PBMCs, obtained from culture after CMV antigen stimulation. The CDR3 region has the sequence CASSQDTRSGRRVDYNEQFF. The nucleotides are TGTGCCAGCAGCCAAGATACCCGAAGCGGGAGGCGTGTGGATTACAATGAGCAGTTCTTC.